This T cell receptor beta chain was profiled in a study of persistence of HIV-infected CD4 T cells. Stimulation used approximately 9.5 ug/mL lysate from CMV-infected fibroblasts. Memory cells lacking CD40L and CD69 with high CD45RO were sorted. The CDR3 is 16 residues long. Germline assignment: CDR1 MNHEY and CDR2 SVGAGI. V was pared by 0 bases and J by 5 bases, with 13 bases between. Concerning this clone itself: Its antigen is currently unknown.

This was the immunoSEQ version 4 assay in survey mode. Libraries were prepared by immunoSEQ multiplex PCR; TCRdb keeps only in-frame clonotypes and omits some of them. This table has tens of thousands of clones, roughly three quarters appearing once. The origin of this receptor is an adult woman with HIV who was CMV-seropositive. The sample consisted of CD4+ T cells sorted from PBMCs after approximately 19-hour stimulation, taken from a patient who received antiretroviral therapy. The V gene is TRBV6-5, the J gene TRBJ1-4; no firm D call. DNA of the CDR3: TGTGCCAGCAGTTACTCCGGTTCCGGCAGCAATGAAAAACTGTTTTTT. It specifies CASSYSGSGSNEKLFF.